This T cell receptor (beta chain) was retrieved from a study of blood T cell repertoires in COVID-19. Study-level information: Acute and convalescent COVID-19 specimens originated in the United States, Italy and Spain. PBMCs, B-cell-depleted T cells, or T cells provided the cDNA or gDNA that made up the material.

This clone was seen a few times. Original data processing: Reference gene primer amplification gave nucleated cell count estimates. The table came from immunoSEQ multiplex PCR; TCRdb's copy has only in-frame clones and leaves some out. That table is the source of V, J and clone size, and D and trimming were worked out from the DNA. The sample gives approximately 97,000 clones, about 85% of which show up once; 2% to 2.5% is in the top ten. The germline V gene encodes CDR1 MNHEY and CDR2 SVGEGT. V was pared by 4 bases and J by 2 bases, with 2 bases of the junction left unmatched. The CDR3 extends over 13 amino acids.

The sample comprised peripheral blood. The origin of this receptor is a man aged 45-60 years with active COVID-19. This sequence joins TRBV6-2 or TRBV6-3 and TRBJ2-7, with 7 bases that match TRBD1. The DNA of the CDR3 is TGTGCCAGCAGTTCCCAGGGGGCCTACGAGCAGTACTTC. Encoded protein: CASSSQGAYEQYF.